Presented here are 30 T cell receptor beta chains from one specimen sequenced in a study of blood T cells in healthy people across ages. Primed by a sample-barcoded 5' primer and a J-beta primer mix, a second PCR proceeded for about 7 to 12 cycles. TCRdb re-called the 5' RACE reads through MiXCR, storing one row per CDR3 protein. The table records hundreds of thousands of distinct CDR3 sequences, more than 55% of them present only once. Sequenced: blood. Source of these receptors: a man aged 40-49 years in good health.

The chain has TRBV24-1 and TRBJ2-3, with 9 bases identical to TRBD2. J gave up 5 bases and V 9 bases, and 11 bases lay outside the gene matches. Germline CDR1 reads KGHDR; CDR2 reads SFDVKD. The CDR3 spans 15 residues. CDR3 sequence reads: CATGSPSGDLDTQYF. DNA of the CDR3: TGTGCCACCGGTTCCCCTAGCGGGGACCTAGATACGCAGTATTTT.

The genes are TRBV7-8 and TRBJ1-2; the D is unclear. V lost 8 bases, J lost 8 bases, and 12 bases lay in between. This CDR3 has 11 residues. Germline CDR1 SGHVS, CDR2 FQNEAQ. CDR3 DNA sequence: TGTGCCAGCTCTCTCTCCCGGGGCTACACCTTC. Translation: CASSLSRGYTF.

This chain joins TRBV4-2 and TRBJ1-2; D unclear. CDR1 and CDR2 (germline): LGHNA, YNFKEQ. V was cut by 0 bases and J by 8 bases, with 13 bases left in between. This CDR3 is built from 14 residues. The CDR3 nucleotides are TGTGCCAGCAGCCAAGATCCTCCGGGAGGAGGCTACACCTTC. Encoded protein: CASSQDPPGGGYTF.

In its sample, this clonotype was seen a few times. The chain is built from TRBV12-3 or TRBV12-4 and TRBJ2-5, with D possibly called TRBD1 or TRBD2 (5 bases each). The CDR3 is 14 residues long. The V and J ends lost 5 bases and 1 base respectively, with 11 bases between them. CDR3 in amino acids: CASSMGGGQETQYF. CDR3 DNA sequence: TGTGCCAGCAGTATGGGTGGGGGCCAAGAGACCCAGTACTTC.

The rearrangement uses TRBV5-1 and TRBJ1-2; D unresolved. CDR3 length: 15 residues. Trimming shortened V by 4 bases and J by 4 bases, and 17 bases separated the two germline ends. Germline V gene sequence: CDR1 SGHRS, CDR2 YFSETQ. CDR3 sequence reads: CASSPPGVGFYGYTF. The DNA of the CDR3 is TGCGCCAGCAGCCCTCCCGGTGTTGGATTCTATGGCTACACCTTC. The full variable domain, in which reference TRBV5-1 and TRBJ1-2 provide the parts outside the CDR3, is KAGVTQTPRYLIKTRGQQVTLSCSPISGHRSVSWYQQTPGQGLQFLFEYFSETQRNKGNFPGRFSGRQFSNSRSEMNVSTLELGDSALYLCASSPPGVGFYGYTFGSGTRLTVV.

The chain employs TRBV6-1 and TRBJ2-7, with D possibly TRBD2 on 5 matching bases. Trimming shortened V by 5 bases and J by 4 bases, and 21 bases separated the two germline ends. CDR1 is MNHNS, CDR2 SASEGT, per germline. CDR3 size: 16 residues. The CDR3 DNA is TGTGCCAGCAGTCGCATAAGCGGACCTATACCGTACGAGCAGTACTTC. Its protein is CASSRISGPIPYEQYF.

This rearrangement joins TRBV25-1 to TRBJ2-5; the match to TRBD2 covers 11 bases. Germline V lookup: CDR1 MGHDK, CDR2 SYGVNS. V was pared by 2 bases and J by 7 bases, with 12 bases of the junction left unmatched. CDR3 size: 17 residues. The CDR3 loop reads CASSEGLAGGRAGTQYF. CDR3 nucleotide sequence: TGTGCCAGCAGTGAAGGTCTAGCGGGGGGCCGGGCCGGGACCCAGTACTTC.

The V and J genes are TRBV6-4 and TRBJ2-7; 7 bases align to TRBD1. Looked up from germline, CDR1 is MRHNA and CDR2 is SNTAGT. V dropped 9 bases and J dropped 1; count of bases not matched to a gene: 6. This CDR3 is 13 amino acids long. The CDR3 DNA follows: TGTGCCAGACCAGGGGGATATTCCTACGAGCAGTACTTC. Residues: CARPGGYSYEQYF.

This sequence joins TRBV7-2 and TRBJ2-3; TRBD2 aligns across 12 bases. With V trimmed by 0 bases and J by 9 bases, 7 bases remained unmatched. The CDR3 sequence is 16 residues long. Germline V gene lookup returns CDR1 SGHTA and CDR2 FQGNSA. CDR3 nucleotides: TGTGCCAGCAGCTTAGCTGCTAGCGGGAGGGCCGGGACGCAGTATTTT. Its protein is CASSLAASGRAGTQYF.

This rearrangement joins TRBV7-9 to TRBJ1-4; 7 nucleotides match TRBD1. Germline lookup yields CDR1 SEHNR and CDR2 FQNEAQ (reference sequence). V was pared by 6 bases and J by 3 bases, with 7 bases of the junction left unmatched. The CDR3 loop spans 15 amino acids. CDR3 loop: CASRGPGGPNEKLFF. The CDR3 nucleotides are TGTGCCAGCAGGGGACCAGGGGGTCCTAATGAAAAACTGTTTTTT.

V is TRBV24-1 and J is TRBJ2-5; D gene ambiguous. The CDR3 is made up of 16 amino acids. Trimming cost V 3 bases and J 2 bases, with 15 bases left between them. Germline-derived CDR1 and CDR2 are KGHDR and SFDVKD. The CDR3 coding sequence is TGTGCCACCAGTGATGTCGACCCCGCCATGCAAGAGACCCAGTACTTC. Protein product: CATSDVDPAMQETQYF.

This clonotype was detected a few times. The chain recombines TRBV24-1 with TRBJ2-3, with D hard to call. The germline CDR1 and CDR2 sequences are KGHDR and SFDVKD. The ends were cut back, 2 bases at V and 4 bases at J, with 6 bases in the middle. The CDR3 sequence is 13 residues long. CDR3 loop: CATSDYRPDTQYF. CDR3 nucleotide sequence: TGTGCCACCAGTGATTATCGGCCAGATACGCAGTATTTT.

The V gene is TRBV6-2 or TRBV6-3, the J gene TRBJ2-7; possibly TRBD1 or TRBD2 for D (6 bases each). CDR1 MNHEY and CDR2 SVGEGT come from the germline V gene. This CDR3 region has 14 residues. Trimming shortened V by 0 bases and J by 6 bases, and 12 bases separated the two germline ends. This CDR3 reads CASSYSMEGGEQYF. As DNA, the CDR3 is TGTGCCAGCAGTTACTCTATGGAGGGGGGCGAGCAGTACTTC.

This chain uses TRBV9 with TRBJ2-5, with D uncertain. The CDR3 spans 14 residues. V lost 0 bases and J lost 5, with 11 bases in between. Germline lookup yields CDR1 SGDLS and CDR2 YYNGEE. CDR3 sequence reads: CASSVGAIRETQYF. The CDR3 nucleotides read TGTGCCAGCAGCGTAGGCGCGATCCGGGAGACCCAGTACTTC.

The chain is built from TRBV20-1 and TRBJ2-1, with D perhaps matching TRBD1 (6 bases). CDR1 DFQATT and CDR2 SNEGSKA come from the germline V gene (reference sequence). The CDR3 spans 20 residues. V lost 3 bases and J 4 bases, leaving 31 bases between the germline ends. The CDR3 loop is CSARQTDSPTMSRRYNEQFF. Written as DNA, the CDR3 is TGCAGTGCTAGGCAGACGGACAGCCCTACAATGAGCAGGCGGTACAATGAGCAGTTCTTC.

This sequence joins TRBV18 and TRBJ1-1; weak D call: TRBD1 (6 bases). The CDR3 has 14 amino acids. Trimming cost V 6 bases and J 0 bases, with 11 bases left between them. Germline V gene data show CDR1 as KGHSH and CDR2 as LQKENI. CDR3: CASSPGAMNTEAFF. CDR3 DNA sequence: TGTGCCAGCTCCCCGGGGGCCATGAACACTGAAGCTTTCTTT.

The chain carries TRBV20-1 and TRBJ2-5; 9 bases agree with TRBD2. CDR1 and CDR2 (germline): DFQATT, SNEGSKA (reference sequence). This CDR3 contains 16 residues. Trimming took 3 bases from V and 3 from J; bases not matched to a gene: 11. The CDR3, as DNA: TGCAGTGCTAGTTTCAGCGGGGGGTTCCGTGAAGAGACCCAGTACTTC. Its protein product is CSASFSGGFREETQYF.

This clonotype appeared a few times. This chain connects TRBV30 to TRBJ2-6; D is ambiguous. Trimming pared 5 bases from V and 2 bases from J, leaving 10 bases between. The CDR3 runs to 14 residues. Germline assignment: CDR1 GTSNPN and CDR2 SVGIG (reference sequence). CDR3 in DNA: TGTGCCTGGGAGACTTTCCCTGGGGCCAACGTCCTGACTTTC. It specifies CAWETFPGANVLTF.

This clonotype came up a few times. The CDR3 here is CASSSQRDGQYF. DNA of the CDR3: TGTGCCAGCAGTTCCCAGCGAGATGGGCAGTATTTT. The gene calls are TRBV12-3 or TRBV12-4 and TRBJ2-3; D gene unclear. The CDR3 is 12 amino acids. Trimming took off 4 bases at V and 11 bases at J, with 13 bases between the two ends.

The rearrangement joins TRBV18 to TRBJ2-3; D is uncertain. This CDR3 is 14 amino acids long. Germline CDR1 is KGHSH and CDR2 is LQKENI. Deletions cut 4 bases from V and 4 bases from J, with 12 bases between. DNA of the CDR3: TGTGCCAGCTCACTACCCGGCAGTCCAGATACGCAGTATTTT. Protein product: CASSLPGSPDTQYF.

V is TRBV7-2 and J is TRBJ2-7; the match to TRBD1 covers 9 bases. The end of the DNA aligns better with TRBJ2-5, so the J call may be wrong. CDR1 is SGHTA and CDR2 is FQGNSA in the germline V gene. The CDR3 runs to 16 residues. CDR3 nucleotides: TGTGCCAGCAGCTTAGTATCCCACAGGGGGCCTAAGACCCAGTACTTC. The encoded protein is CASSLVSHRGPKTQYF.

The V and J genes are TRBV5-8 and TRBJ2-1; D is unresolved. The ends were cut back, 1 base at V and 15 bases at J, with 26 bases in the middle. The CDR3 consists of 16 residues. In germline, CDR1 is SGHTS, CDR2 YDEGEE. The CDR3 nucleotides are TGTGCCAGCAGCTTGAAGGGTTCTTCGTCTAGGTCCACCTTGTTCTTC. The encoded protein is CASSLKGSSSRSTLFF.

This rearrangement joins TRBV2 to TRBJ2-1; D unresolved. CDR3 length: 16 residues. Germline V CDR1 and CDR2: SNHLY, FYNNEI. Between the trimmed V and J ends, which lost 2 bases and 2 bases, there was a span of 13 bases. The CDR3 protein is CASSEYGIKPYNEQFF. The CDR3 nucleotides read TGTGCCAGCAGTGAATATGGGATAAAACCCTACAATGAGCAGTTCTTC.

The gene calls are TRBV20-1 and TRBJ1-2; 10 bases are a match to TRBD1. With V trimmed by 5 bases and J by 7 bases, 7 bases remained unmatched. Germline CDR1 and CDR2: DFQATT and SNEGSKA (reference sequence). The CDR3 is made up of 13 amino acids. In nucleotides, the CDR3 is TGCAGTGCTTTGACAGGGGGCGTTGGTGGCTACACCTTC. This codes for CSALTGGVGGYTF.

This clonotype is a singleton in its sample. The chain joins TRBV12-3 or TRBV12-4 to TRBJ2-3; 8 nucleotides line up with TRBD1. V lost 3 bases and J lost 5; bases outside the gene matches: 4. The CDR3 sequence is 14 residues long. Written as DNA, the CDR3 is TGTGCCAGCAGTTTCGGACAGGGCGTAGATACGCAGTATTTT. Translation gives CASSFGQGVDTQYF.

This chain links TRBV27 with TRBJ2-7; 9 bases are shared with TRBD2. Germline assignment: CDR1 MNHEY and CDR2 SMNVEV (reference sequence). The CDR3 has 15 residues. With 0 bases clipped from V and 7 bases from J, the junction kept 7 bases outside the gene matches. The CDR3 sequence is CASSLSGAGGSEQYF. The DNA of the CDR3 is TGTGCCAGCAGTTTATCAGGAGCGGGGGGTTCAGAGCAGTACTTC.

This clonotype has just a few counts. V is TRBV7-8 and J is TRBJ2-7, with D tentatively TRBD2 (5 bases). The CDR3 has 12 residues. With 5 bases removed from V and 7 bases from J, the gap between germline ends came to 12 bases. Germline CDR1 and CDR2: SGHVS and FQNEAQ. CDR3 nucleotide sequence: TGTGCCAGCAGCGCCCTAAGAGGGGAGCAGTACTTC. Translated: CASSALRGEQYF.

V and J are TRBV12-3 or TRBV12-4 and TRBJ2-3; 11 positions agree with TRBD2. The V and J ends lost 6 bases and 3 bases, in that order; junction bases with no gene match: 8. CDR3 length equals 16 residues. The CDR3 DNA sequence: TGTGCCAGCAGATATGCCCTAGCGGGGGGTACAGATACGCAGTATTTT. Its protein product is CASRYALAGGTDTQYF.

The table lists this clonotype with a few counts. This chain uses TRBV4-2 with TRBJ2-2; 9 nucleotides agree with TRBD2. The CDR3 consists of 17 residues. The trim removed 0 bases at V and 0 bases at J, leaving 2 bases unmatched. Germline V gene data show CDR1 as LGHNA and CDR2 as YNFKEQ. Here the CDR3 reads CASSQDASGTNTGELFF. CDR3 nucleotide sequence: TGTGCCAGCAGCCAAGACGCTAGCGGGACGAACACCGGGGAGCTGTTTTTT.

This clonotype showed up just a few times. This chain uses TRBV29-1 with TRBJ2-4, with D perhaps given as TRBD1 or TRBD2 (6 bases each). The DNA end is more similar to TRBJ2-5, so the J call may be wrong. CDR1 and CDR2 from the germline V gene are SQVTM and ANQGSEA. This CDR3 comprises 15 residues. CDR3 sequence reads: CSVENQGGMIGTQYF. In nucleotides, the CDR3 is TGCAGCGTTGAAAATCAAGGGGGGATGATTGGGACCCAGTACTTC.